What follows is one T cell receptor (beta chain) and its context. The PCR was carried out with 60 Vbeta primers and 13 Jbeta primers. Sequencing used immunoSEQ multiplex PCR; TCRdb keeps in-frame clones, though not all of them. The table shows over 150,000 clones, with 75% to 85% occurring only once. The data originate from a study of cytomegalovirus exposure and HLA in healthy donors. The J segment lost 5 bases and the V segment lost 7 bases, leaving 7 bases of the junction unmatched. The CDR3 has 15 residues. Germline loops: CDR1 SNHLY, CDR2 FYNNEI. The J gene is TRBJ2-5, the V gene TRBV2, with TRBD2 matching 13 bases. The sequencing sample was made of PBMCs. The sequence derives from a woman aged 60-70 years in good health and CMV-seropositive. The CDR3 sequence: CASNGLAGVQETQYF. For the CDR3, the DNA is TGTGCCAGCAACGGACTAGCGGGAGTTCAGGAGACCCAGTACTTC.